This TCR beta chain was sequenced during a study of a mutant IDH1 vaccine in newly diagnosed glioma. Sample time point: baseline, week 1 (first vaccination visit). Treatment given: pre-vaccination baseline after standard-of-care therapy. The table came from immunoSEQ multiplex PCR; TCRdb's copy has only in-frame clones and leaves some out. The sample holds 15,000 to 20,000 clones, about 95% seen once. The sample in question was peripheral blood mononuclear cells (PBMCs), obtained from a glioma patient treated with radiotherapy, temozolomide or both. The sequence was collected from a woman under 30 with glioma. Some clones in this sample may be carry-over from other donors' samples.

The CDR3 protein is CASSDQKPGTAGNTIYF. CDR3 sequence (DNA): TGTGCCAGCAGTGACCAGAAGCCGGGGACAGCTGGAAACACCATATATTTT. This chain links TRBV25-1 with TRBJ1-3; TRBD1 aligns across 7 bases. There are 17 residues in the CDR3. V gave up 3 bases and J gave up 2 bases; unmatched junction bases: 10. Germline CDR1 is MGHDK and CDR2 is SYGVNS. Filled out from reference TRBV25-1 and TRBJ1-3, the complete variable domain reads EADIYQTPRYLVIGTGKKITLECSQTMGHDKMYWYQQDPGMELHLIHYSYGVNSTEKGDLSSESTVSRIRTEHFPLTLESARPSHTSQYLCASSDQKPGTAGNTIYFGEGSWLTVV.